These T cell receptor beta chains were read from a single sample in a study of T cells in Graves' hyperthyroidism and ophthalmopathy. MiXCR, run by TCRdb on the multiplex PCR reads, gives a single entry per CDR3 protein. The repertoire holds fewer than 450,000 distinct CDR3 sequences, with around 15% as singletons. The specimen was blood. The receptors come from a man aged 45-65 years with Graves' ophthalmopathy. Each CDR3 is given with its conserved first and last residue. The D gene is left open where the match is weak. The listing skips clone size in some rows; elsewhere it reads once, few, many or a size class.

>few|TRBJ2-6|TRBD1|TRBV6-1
CASMDRVGANVLTF
TGTGCCAGCATGGACAGGGTCGGGGCCAACGTCCTGACTTTC
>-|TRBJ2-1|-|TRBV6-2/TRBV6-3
CASSAYGLNVYNEQFF
TGTGCCAGCAGTGCCTACGGACTGAACGTGTACAATGAGCAGTTCTTC
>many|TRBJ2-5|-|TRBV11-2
CASSLVTRSETQYF
TGTGCCAGCAGCTTAGTTACTAGGTCAGAGACCCAGTACTTC
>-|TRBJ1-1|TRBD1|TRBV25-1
CASSDRQGVGTEAFF
TGTGCCAGCAGTGATAGACAGGGGGTGGGCACTGAAGCTTTCTTT
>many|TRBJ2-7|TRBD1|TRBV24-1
CATSDSGGRPYEQYF
TGTGCCACCAGTGATTCAGGGGGAAGACCCTACGAGCAGTACTTC
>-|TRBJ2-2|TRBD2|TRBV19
CASRREYTGELFF
TGTGCCAGTAGGCGGGAGTACACCGGGGAGCTGTTTTTT
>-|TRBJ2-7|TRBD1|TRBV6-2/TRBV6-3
CASSWTGPNEQYF
TGTGCCAGCAGCTGGACAGGGCCCAACGAGCAGTACTTC
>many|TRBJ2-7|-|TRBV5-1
CASSLGDTESYEQYF
TGCGCCAGCAGCTTGGGCGACACTGAATCCTACGAGCAGTACTTC
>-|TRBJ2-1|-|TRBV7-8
CASAQSDPSYNEQLF
TGTGCCAGCGCCCAAAGCGACCCGAGTTACAATGAGCAGCTCTTC
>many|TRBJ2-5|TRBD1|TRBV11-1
CASRPGQRVETQYF
TGTGCCAGCAGGCCGGGACAGAGAGTGGAGACCCAGTACTTC
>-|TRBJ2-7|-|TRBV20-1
CSASDIRGSYEQYF
TGCAGTGCTAGTGACATCAGGGGTTCCTACGAGCAGTACTTC
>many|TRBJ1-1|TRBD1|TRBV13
CASSTDRVGNAEAFF
TGTGCCAGCAGCACCGACAGGGTAGGGAACGCTGAAGCTTTCTTT
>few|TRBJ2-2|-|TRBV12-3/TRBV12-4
CASSRGSGELFF
TGTGCCAGCAGCCGGGGCTCCGGGGAGCTGTTTTTT
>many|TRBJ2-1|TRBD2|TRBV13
CASSLKTSGRNEQFF
TGTGCCAGCAGCTTAAAGACTAGCGGGAGGAATGAGCAGTTCTTC
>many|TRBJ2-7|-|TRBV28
CASTGQAENALYEQYF
TGTGCCAGCACCGGCCAGGCGGAAAATGCCCTCTACGAGCAGTACTTC
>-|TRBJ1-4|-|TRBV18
CASSPRGVATNEKLFF
TGTGCCAGCTCACCAAGAGGGGTAGCAACTAATGAAAAACTGTTTTTT
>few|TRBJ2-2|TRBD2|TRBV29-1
CSVVTSGSTGELFF
TGCAGCGTTGTGACTAGCGGGAGTACCGGGGAGCTGTTTTTT
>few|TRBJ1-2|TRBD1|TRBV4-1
CASSQPGQGPGYTF
TGCGCCAGCAGCCAACCGGGACAGGGCCCCGGCTACACCTTC
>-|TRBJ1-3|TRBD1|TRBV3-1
CASSQGTGTGNTIYF
TGTGCCAGCAGCCAAGGGACAGGGACTGGAAACACCATATATTTT
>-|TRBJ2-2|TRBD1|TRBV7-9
CASSFGQGSTGELFF
TGTGCCAGCAGCTTCGGACAGGGGTCCACCGGGGAGCTGTTTTTT